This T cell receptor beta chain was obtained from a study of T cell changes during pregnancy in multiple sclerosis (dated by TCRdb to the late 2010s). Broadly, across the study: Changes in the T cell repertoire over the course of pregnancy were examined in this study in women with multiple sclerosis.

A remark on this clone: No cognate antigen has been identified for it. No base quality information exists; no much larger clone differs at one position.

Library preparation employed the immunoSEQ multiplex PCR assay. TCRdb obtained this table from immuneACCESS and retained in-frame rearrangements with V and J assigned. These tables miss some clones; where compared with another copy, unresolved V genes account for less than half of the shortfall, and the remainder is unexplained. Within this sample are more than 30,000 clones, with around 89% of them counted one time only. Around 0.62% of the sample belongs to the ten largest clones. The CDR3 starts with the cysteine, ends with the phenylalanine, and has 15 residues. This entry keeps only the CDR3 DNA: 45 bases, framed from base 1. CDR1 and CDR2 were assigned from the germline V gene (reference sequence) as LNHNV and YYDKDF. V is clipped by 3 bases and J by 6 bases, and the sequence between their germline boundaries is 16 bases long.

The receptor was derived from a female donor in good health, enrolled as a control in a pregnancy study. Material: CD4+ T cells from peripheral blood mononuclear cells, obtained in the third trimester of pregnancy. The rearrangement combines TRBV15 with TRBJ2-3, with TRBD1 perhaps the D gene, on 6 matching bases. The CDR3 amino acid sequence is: CATSSGLSGADTQYF. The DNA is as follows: TGTGCCACCAGCAGCGGACTCTCAGGGGCGGATACGCAGTATTTT.